This T cell receptor beta chain stems from a study of neurological immune-mediated disorders. On this clonotype: The antigen is not known.

The study, taken as a whole, reports: Healthy controls had more TCR clonal expansion than multiple sclerosis, which showed the least, whereas HTLV-1-associated myelopathy showed the most.

The CDR3 has 14 residues. J lost 2 bases, V lost 9 bases, and 10 bases had no gene match. Germline loops: CDR1 MNHEY, CDR2 SVGAGI. Synthesis of cDNA was performed by 5'RACE using 10-nucleotide random UMIs. TCRdb re-analysed the 5' RACE reads in MiXCR, keeping a single row per CDR3 protein. The sample includes around 30,000 distinct CDR3 sequences, roughly a sixth of them seen just once. The time point: technical triplicate 3. For sorted libraries, the input was 1 million CD4+ or CD8+ T cells. This sequence was found in a female donor with HTLV-1-associated myelopathy (HAM/TSP). Input material: CD4+ T cells from blood. V and J are TRBV6-5 and TRBJ2-7; 7 bases align to TRBD1. The CDR3 nucleotides read TGTGCCAGAAGGAGGAGCAGGGGGACCTACGAGCAGTACTTC. This sequence encodes CARRRSRGTYEQYF.